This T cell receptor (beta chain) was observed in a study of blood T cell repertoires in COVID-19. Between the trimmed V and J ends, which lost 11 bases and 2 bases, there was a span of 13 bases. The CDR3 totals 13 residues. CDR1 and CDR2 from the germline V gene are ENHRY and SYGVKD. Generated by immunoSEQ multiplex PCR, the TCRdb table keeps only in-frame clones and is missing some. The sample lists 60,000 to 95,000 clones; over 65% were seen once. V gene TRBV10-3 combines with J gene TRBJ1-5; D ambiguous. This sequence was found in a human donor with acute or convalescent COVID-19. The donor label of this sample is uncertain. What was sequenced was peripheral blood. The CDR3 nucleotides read TGTGCCGCCGCCCCGGGTGGCAATCAGCCCCAGCATTTT. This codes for CAAAPGGNQPQHF.